Included here is one T cell receptor beta chain sequence, with context. This specimen belongs to a study of blood T cell repertoires in COVID-19. Sequenced by immunoSEQ multiplex PCR; TCRdb stores in-frame clones only, minus some. The data show 250,000 to 350,000 clones, around 84% seen once. V trimming: 2 bases; J trimming: 0 bases; junction bases outside the gene matches: 3. This CDR3 is built from 17 residues. Germline CDR1 and CDR2: MNHEY and SMNVEV (reference sequence). The clonotype originates from a woman under 30 who had recovered from COVID-19. The source material was PBMCs or T cells enriched from blood (not recorded which). The V and J genes are TRBV27 and TRBJ2-1; 11 nucleotides agree with TRBD2. CDR3 sequence: CASSLRTSGSSYNEQFF. The CDR3 coding sequence is TGTGCCAGCAGTTTACGCACTAGCGGGAGCTCCTACAATGAGCAGTTCTTC.